This T cell receptor beta chain is drawn from a study of blood T cell repertoires in COVID-19. Across the whole study: Material from acute and convalescent COVID-19 was sourced from the United States, Italy and Spain. PBMCs, B-cell-depleted T cells, or T cells provided the cDNA or gDNA that made up the material.

There are 16 residues in the CDR3. Trimming removed 1 base from V and 5 bases from J; junction bases left unmatched: 10. Germline assignment: CDR1 SGHTA and CDR2 FQGNSA. Methods used by the authors: Estimated nucleated cell counts came from reference gene primer amplification. The assay was immunoSEQ multiplex PCR, and TCRdb's table has in-frame clones only and misses some. D and trimming come from the DNA, and the V and J calls and clone size come from that table. This sample yields around 160,000 clones, of which roughly 86% are seen a single time; 2.3% belongs to the top ten. The V call is TRBV7-2, the J call TRBJ2-7, with TRBD1 matching over 8 bases. Sequencing was carried out using peripheral blood. This receptor was taken from a human donor in a cohort sampled during active COVID-19. The CDR3 bases are TGTGCCAGCAGCTTAGAGTGGAGGACAGGGTGGAACGAGCAGTACTTC. This sequence encodes CASSLEWRTGWNEQYF.